Below, 30 T cell receptor beta chains from the same sample are listed, as sequenced in a study of T cell repertoires in cytomegalovirus infection. TCRdb re-analysed the reads in MiXCR, keeping a single row per CDR3 protein. The table includes about 240,000 distinct CDR3 sequences, around 6.2% detected once. The sequenced sample was PBMCs. The receptors stem from a human donor in good health (CMV status not recorded). Some clones in this sample may be carry-over from other donors' samples.

This clonotype was seen many times. The chain is built from TRBV12-3 or TRBV12-4 and TRBJ2-1; 13 bases agree with TRBD2. Trimming removed 4 bases from V and 5 bases from J; junction bases left unmatched: 5. The CDR3 loop spans 16 amino acids. The CDR3 nucleotides are TGTGCCAGCAGTTCCGGGACTAGCGGGGCGGACAATGAGCAGTTCTTC. Translated: CASSSGTSGADNEQFF.

This clonotype occurred many times. The chain joins TRBV11-1 to TRBJ2-7; D is unresolved. The CDR3 extends over 13 amino acids. Germline lookup yields CDR1 SGHAT and CDR2 FQDESV (reference sequence). Trimming stripped 3 bases from V and 0 bases from J, with 6 bases between. This CDR3 reads CASSFSTSYEQYF. The CDR3 DNA reads as TGTGCCAGCAGCTTCTCTACCTCCTACGAGCAGTACTTC. Complete variable domain (other parts from reference TRBV11-1 and TRBJ2-7): EAEVAQSPRYKITEKSQAVAFWCDPISGHATLYWYRQILGQGPELLVQFQDESVVDDSQLPKDRFSAERLKGVDSTLKIQPAELGDSAMYLCASSFSTSYEQYFGPGTRLTVT.

This clonotype showed up many times. The chain has TRBV6-6 and TRBJ1-5, with D perhaps matching TRBD1 (6 bases). Deletions cut 4 bases from V and 2 bases from J, with 12 bases between. The germline V gene has CDR1 MNHNY and CDR2 SVGAGI (reference sequence). This CDR3 has 15 amino acids. The CDR3 spells CASSSRQARNQPQHF. Written as DNA, the CDR3 is TGTGCCAGCAGTTCGAGACAGGCCCGCAATCAGCCCCAGCATTTT.

This clonotype has at least ten counts. The chain is built from TRBV7-2 and TRBJ2-5, with D hard to call. The CDR3 totals 15 residues. The V gene lost 5 bases and the J gene lost 5 bases, with 18 bases spanning the gap. Germline V gene data show CDR1 as SGHTA and CDR2 as FQGNSA. CDR3 DNA: TGTGCCAGCAGCCCGCCGGGCCCCGGAGCGGAGACCCAGTACTTC. Amino acids: CASSPPGPGAETQYF.

This clonotype showed up many times. This CDR3 reads CATSREQVYEQYF. DNA of the CDR3: TGTGCCACCAGCAGAGAGCAGGTCTACGAGCAGTACTTC. This chain connects TRBV15 to TRBJ2-7; D is ambiguous. Germline CDR1 reads LNHNV; CDR2 reads YYDKDF (reference sequence). Trimming cost V 0 bases and J 3 bases, with 6 bases left between them. The CDR3 is 13 amino acids.

This clonotype showed up many times. The J gene is TRBJ2-3, the V gene TRBV6-2 or TRBV6-3; 11 nucleotides agree with TRBD1. The germline gives CDR1 MNHEY, CDR2 SVGEGT. Germline trimming cut 6 bases from V and 6 bases from J; bases unmatched to any gene: 5. The CDR3 extends over 14 amino acids. The CDR3 reads CASSPGQGADTQYF. The CDR3 nucleotides are TGTGCCAGCAGCCCTGGACAGGGGGCCGATACGCAGTATTTT.

This clonotype was counted ten times or more. V gene TRBV12-3 or TRBV12-4 combines with J gene TRBJ2-4, with D perhaps matching TRBD2 (7 bases). Trimming took off 5 bases at V and 3 bases at J, with 14 bases between the two ends. The CDR3 length is 15 residues. The CDR3 coding sequence is TGTGCCAGCAGTCCCCGGGGGGCAGTCAAAAACATTCAGTACTTC. Translated: CASSPRGAVKNIQYF.

For this clonotype: With a much larger clone just one base away, this may be a read error. V usage is TRBV18 and J usage is TRBJ1-5; D is ambiguous. Germline V lookup: CDR1 KGHSH, CDR2 LQKENI. CDR3 length: 12 amino acids. CDR3 amino acids: CASSGFNQPRHF. The CDR3 DNA reads as TGTGCCAGCTCAGGTTTCAATCAGCCCCGGCATTTT.

This clonotype was seen many times. V and J are TRBV29-1 and TRBJ2-5; D not resolved. There are 14 residues in the CDR3. From germline, CDR1 is SQVTM and CDR2 ANQGSEA. Trimming removed 5 bases at V and 4 bases at J, with 17 bases between. This chain's CDR3 is CSVSNAVNGETQYF. The CDR3, as DNA: TGCAGCGTTTCTAACGCGGTCAACGGAGAGACCCAGTACTTC.

This clonotype was observed many times. The rearrangement uses TRBV7-9 and TRBJ1-6, with 10 bases identical to TRBD1. J gave up 7 bases and V 5 bases, and 8 bases lay outside the gene matches. Germline V gene lookup returns CDR1 SEHNR and CDR2 FQNEAQ (reference sequence). This CDR3 contains 16 residues. The CDR3 region has the DNA TGTGCCAGCAGCCCACCCTCGGGACAGGGGAATTCACCCCTCCACTTT. This gives the protein CASSPPSGQGNSPLHF.

This clonotype was picked up many times. The chain has TRBV7-9 and TRBJ1-6; 8 nucleotides agree with TRBD1. There are 15 residues in the CDR3. CDR1 SEHNR and CDR2 FQNEAQ come from the germline V gene (reference sequence). The V segment lost 2 bases and the J segment 8 bases; nucleotides outside the gene matches: 5. Here the CDR3 reads CASSLSQGADSPLHF. The DNA of the CDR3 is TGTGCCAGCAGCTTAAGTCAGGGGGCGGATTCACCCCTCCACTTT.

This clonotype was recorded many times. The chain joins TRBV7-2 to TRBJ2-1; TRBD2 is a possible D gene (5 bases). In germline, CDR1 is SGHTA, CDR2 FQGNSA. The CDR3 covers 16 residues. V shed 5 bases and J shed 5 bases, with 19 bases lying between them. CDR3 sequence: CASSPTQRGIHNEQFF. The DNA of the CDR3 is TGTGCCAGCAGCCCGACTCAACGGGGAATTCACAATGAGCAGTTCTTC. Based on the CDR3 plus reference TRBV7-2 and TRBJ2-1, the full variable domain is GAGVSQSPSNKVTEKGKDVELRCDPISGHTALYWYRQSLGQGLEFLIYFQGNSAPDKSGLPSDRFSAERTGGSVSTLTIQRTQQEDSAVYLCASSPTQRGIHNEQFFGPGTRLTVL.

This clonotype was seen ten or more times. The chain couples TRBV29-1 to TRBJ2-1; TRBD1 agrees at 12 bases. Looked up from germline, CDR1 is SQVTM and CDR2 is ANQGSEA. The V and J ends lost 4 bases and 6 bases, in that order; junction bases with no gene match: 7. The CDR3 has 15 residues. Here the CDR3 reads CSVGDRGRLGNEQFF. DNA for the CDR3: TGCAGCGTTGGGGACAGGGGGCGACTCGGCAATGAGCAGTTCTTC.

This clonotype was seen at least ten times. The chain employs TRBV15 and TRBJ1-2; D is undetermined. V was pared by 3 bases and J by 8 bases, with 16 bases between. The CDR3 covers 14 residues. Looked up from germline, CDR1 is LNHNV and CDR2 is YYDKDF (reference sequence). The CDR3: CATSRTLAAMGYTF. The CDR3 coding sequence is TGTGCCACCAGCAGGACCTTGGCGGCGATGGGCTACACCTTC.

This clonotype was seen repeatedly, ten times or more. J is TRBJ1-1 and V is TRBV28; maybe TRBD1 (5 bases). CDR3 length: 15 residues. Trimming shortened V by 6 bases and J by 3 bases, and 17 bases separated the two germline ends. Germline V CDR1 and CDR2: MDHEN, SYDVKM. CDR3 loop: CASSPWGGRDTEAFF. In nucleotides, the CDR3 is TGTGCCAGCAGCCCCTGGGGGGGTCGGGACACTGAAGCTTTCTTT.

The sample holds many counts of this clonotype. The chain links TRBV29-1 to TRBJ2-5; TRBD1 matches 8 bases. Germline V gene lookup returns CDR1 SQVTM and CDR2 ANQGSEA. Trimming removed 6 bases from V and 2 bases from J; junction bases left unmatched: 5. The CDR3 spans 13 residues. This CDR3 reads CSVHGQGQETQYF. The CDR3 nucleotides read TGCAGCGTCCACGGACAGGGACAAGAGACCCAGTACTTC.

Regarding this clonotype: One junction end disagrees with the germline gene, perhaps due to a read error. The chain combines TRBV14 with TRBJ1-1, with D hard to call. The CDR3 has 14 residues. Germline V CDR1 and CDR2: SGHDN, FVKESK. For the CDR3, the DNA is TGTGCCAGCAGTCTTGGACGGCTAAACACTGAAGCTTTGTTT. Its translation is CASSLGRLNTEALF.

V is TRBV11-2 and J is TRBJ2-6; D unclear. Trimming pared 6 bases from V and 4 bases from J, leaving 13 bases between. This CDR3 has 15 amino acids. Germline CDR1 SGHAT, CDR2 FQNNGV. Written as DNA, the CDR3 is TGTGCCAGCAGTAGCCGGGTTACCGGGGCCAACGTCCTGACTTTC. This translates into CASSSRVTGANVLTF.

This clonotype came up many times. The genes are TRBV4-3 and TRBJ1-4; D is uncertain. Germline V lookup: CDR1 LGHNA, CDR2 YSLEER. The CDR3 has 14 residues. Trimming took 3 bases from V and 4 from J, leaving 9 bases between them. The CDR3 region has the DNA TGCGCCAGCAGCCACCGGACGGTTAATGAAAAACTGTTTTTT. This codes for CASSHRTVNEKLFF.

This clonotype came up a few times. This chain connects TRBV20-1 to TRBJ2-1; D tentatively fits TRBD1 or TRBD2 (5 bases each). V was cut by 1 base and J by 2 bases, with 12 bases left in between. This CDR3 is 15 amino acids long. Germline V gives CDR1 DFQATT, CDR2 SNEGSKA (reference sequence). The CDR3 loop reads CSARGGPLTYNEQFF. The CDR3 coding sequence is TGCAGTGCTAGAGGGGGACCTCTAACCTACAATGAGCAGTTCTTC.

This clonotype was recorded at least ten times. The chain carries TRBV7-2 and TRBJ2-2; TRBD2 agrees at 9 bases. The germline V gene has CDR1 SGHTA and CDR2 FQGNSA. The CDR3 spans 18 residues. The V and J ends lost 5 bases and 1 base, in that order; junction bases with no gene match: 11. CDR3 sequence: CASSQPVGGGGNTGELFF. Here the CDR3 DNA reads TGTGCCAGCAGCCAACCGGTGGGCGGGGGGGGGAACACCGGGGAGCTGTTTTTT.

The sample holds many counts of this clonotype. The chain carries TRBV14 and TRBJ2-5; TRBD2 aligns across 9 bases. The CDR3 spans 18 residues. V lost 1 base, J lost 4 bases, and 13 bases stayed unmatched. Germline CDR1 SGHDN, CDR2 FVKESK. The CDR3 nucleotides are TGTGCCAGCAGCCAAGGCCGGCGGGGGGGTAAAGTAGCAGAGACCCAGTACTTC. As protein: CASSQGRRGGKVAETQYF.

In its sample, this clonotype was seen many times. V gene TRBV7-2 combines with J gene TRBJ1-5; D gene unclear. Germline CDR1 SGHTA, CDR2 FQGNSA. CDR3 length: 12 amino acids. Trimming removed 2 bases from V and 6 bases from J, with 5 bases in between. The CDR3 is CASSLHAQPQHF. CDR3 nucleotides: TGTGCCAGCAGCTTACACGCTCAGCCCCAGCATTTT.

This clonotype was counted at least ten times. This sequence joins TRBV29-1 and TRBJ1-2; D ambiguous. The length of the CDR3 is 12 residues. From germline, CDR1 is SQVTM and CDR2 ANQGSEA. V was pared by 3 bases and J by 6 bases, with 11 bases between. Here the CDR3 reads CSVERRINGYTF. The CDR3, as DNA: TGCAGCGTTGAGCGACGTATAAATGGCTACACCTTC.

A few counts support this clonotype. The V and J genes are TRBV5-7 and TRBJ2-1; 7 bases fit TRBD1. TRBV5-7 is an open reading frame, and its role is uncertain. Unmatched junction bases numbered 10, after V lost 4 bases and J lost 3 bases. The CDR3 has 16 residues. The CDR3 DNA sequence: TGTGCCAGCAGCCCGAGGACAGGAAAGGGCTACAATGAGCAGTTCTTC. Encoded protein: CASSPRTGKGYNEQFF.

The chain uses TRBV18 and TRBJ1-1; 9 bases are a match to TRBD1. Germline values: CDR1 KGHSH, CDR2 LQKENI. The CDR3 covers 13 residues. The J segment lost 8 bases and the V segment lost 3 bases, leaving 4 bases of the junction unmatched. The CDR3 sequence is CASSPPGQGEAFF. The CDR3 coding sequence is TGTGCCAGCTCACCCCCGGGACAGGGCGAAGCTTTCTTT.

This clonotype was detected many times. The chain has TRBV5-6 and TRBJ1-2; possible D gene TRBD1, 5 bases. Trimming cost V 7 bases and J 3 bases, with 13 bases left between them. Germline values: CDR1 SGHDT, CDR2 YYEEEE. The CDR3 totals 13 residues. CDR3 residues: CASQLTGHYGYTF. CDR3 coding DNA: TGTGCCAGCCAACTAACAGGCCACTATGGCTACACCTTC.

The table lists this clonotype with many counts. This chain links TRBV7-3 with TRBJ2-5, with no clear D. The CDR3 is made up of 13 amino acids. Between the trimmed V and J ends, which lost 0 bases and 3 bases, there was a span of 5 bases. Per germline, CDR1 SGHTA and CDR2 FQGTGA. CDR3 residues: CASSLTIEETQYF. Here the CDR3 DNA reads TGTGCCAGCAGCTTAACCATCGAAGAGACCCAGTACTTC. Complete variable domain (other parts from reference TRBV7-3 and TRBJ2-5): GAGVSQTPSNKVTEKGKYVELRCDPISGHTALYWYRQSLGQGPEFLIYFQGTGAADDSGLPNDRFFAVRPEGSVSTLKIQRTERGDSAVYLCASSLTIEETQYFGPGTRLLVL.

In this sample, this clonotype turned up many times. This chain uses TRBV5-1 with TRBJ2-5, with D perhaps matching TRBD1 (6 bases). The germline V and J ends were trimmed by 5 bases and 4 bases, with 18 bases remaining between them. Germline V gene sequence: CDR1 SGHRS, CDR2 YFSETQ. The CDR3 has 15 amino acids. CDR3 residues: CASRTTPGTRETQYF. The CDR3 DNA sequence: TGCGCCAGCAGGACTACCCCCGGGACAAGAGAGACCCAGTACTTC.

This clonotype showed up many times. This chain connects TRBV28 to TRBJ2-2, with D possibly being TRBD1 (6 bases). Germline loops: CDR1 MDHEN, CDR2 SYDVKM. V dropped 5 bases and J dropped 4 bases, with 11 bases sitting between them. The CDR3 covers 14 residues. Written as DNA, the CDR3 is TGTGCCAGCAGTACTACAGGGAGCACCGGGGAGCTGTTTTTT. It encodes CASSTTGSTGELFF.